This T cell receptor (beta chain) was recorded in a study of Graves' ophthalmopathy and Graves' hyperthyroidism. Notes on the study in general: In blood, most expanded thyroid clonotypes above 0.001 frequency were also detected.

This CDR3 contains 15 residues. Germline values: CDR1 SNHLY, CDR2 FYNNEI. V trimming: 6 bases; J trimming: 6 bases; junction bases outside the gene matches: 12. The PBMCs originated from approximately 9.5 ml of fresh peripheral blood. This clonotype was detected a few times. Its target is unknown. RNA transcripts provided the template for amplifying TCR beta CDR3 regions. First-round RT-PCR used HTBI primers; second-round multiplex PCR followed. TCRdb fed the multiplex PCR reads into MiXCR, producing one record per CDR3 protein. This table has around 600,000 distinct CDR3 sequences, roughly two fifths appearing once.

This TCR derives from an adult man with Graves' ophthalmopathy. Material for sequencing was peripheral blood. The rearrangement uses TRBV2 and TRBJ1-2; 8 positions agree with TRBD1. The CDR3 loop reads CASSPILGQVHGYTF. For the CDR3, the DNA is TGTGCCAGCAGCCCCATCTTGGGACAGGTTCATGGCTACACCTTC.